Following are 20 T cell receptor beta chains from one sample sequenced in a study of T-cell memory formation after mild COVID-19 (dated by TCRdb to the early 2020s). The library was made by 5' RACE. The instrument was an Illumina NovaSeq 6000. The public reads were reanalyzed by TCRdb: fastp trimming at Q25, MiXCR alignment, in-frame beta chains only. Rows are combined by CDR3 protein, so each entry shows the most common genes and DNA. The table for this sample lists some 110,000 distinct CDR3 sequences; around 12% of them were counted only once. The ten largest account for under 30% of the sample. Sequenced material: PBMCs or a T cell subset sorted from them (not recorded which). All receptors come from an adult woman who had mild COVID-19 (a few samples of this study predate the infection). The sample titles of this study are shuffled in the database, so cell type and time point are left out; the donor was told from shared clones.

The CDR3, as DNA: TGTGCCAGCAGCACAGAGGTCAATCAGCCCCAGCATTTT. This encodes CASSTEVNQPQHF. The chain recombines TRBV6-6 with TRBJ1-5, with D unclear. This CDR3 spans 13 amino acids. CDR1 is MNHNY, CDR2 SVGAGI, per germline (reference sequence). V was trimmed by 6 bases and J by 3 bases, leaving 9 bases between them.

The chain combines TRBV12-3 or TRBV12-4 with TRBJ2-1; D possibly uses TRBD1 or TRBD2 (5 bases each). The CDR3 runs to 15 residues. Trimming pared 6 bases from V and 6 bases from J, leaving 18 bases between. The CDR3 spells CASRPPGPSGNEQFF. DNA for the CDR3: TGTGCCAGCAGGCCTCCGGGACCCTCCGGCAATGAGCAGTTCTTC.

This clonotype was counted a few times. The chain uses TRBV2 and TRBJ2-3, with 7 nucleotides matching TRBD2. The ends lost 1 base at V and 0 bases at J; junction bases unmatched: 4. The CDR3 totals 16 residues. Germline CDR1 reads SNHLY; CDR2 reads FYNNEI. In DNA form, the CDR3 reads TGTGCCAGCAGTGAAGGGCTAGCGGATAGCACAGATACGCAGTATTTT. This gives the protein CASSEGLADSTDTQYF.

The table lists this clonotype with a few counts. The chain recombines TRBV7-8 with TRBJ2-1, with D tentatively TRBD1 or TRBD2 (5 bases each). The CDR3 has 13 amino acids. V lost 6 bases and J 11 bases, leaving 17 bases between the germline ends. In germline, CDR1 is SGHVS, CDR2 FQNEAQ. CDR3 coding DNA: TGTGCCAGCAGTATCGGGCCGGGGCCACAGCAGTTCTTC. It specifies CASSIGPGPQQFF.

This clonotype was seen more than once but under ten times. The chain uses TRBV4-3 and TRBJ2-5; D gene uncertain. Germline CDR1 is LGHNA and CDR2 is YSLEER. The CDR3 contains 15 residues. V lost 0 bases and J lost 3, with 11 bases in between. CDR3 protein: CASSQDLYIEETQYF. DNA for the CDR3: TGCGCCAGCAGCCAAGACTTGTACATCGAAGAGACCCAGTACTTC.

This clonotype was detected a few times. The chain couples TRBV20-1 to TRBJ2-7; no reliable D call. V was shortened by 0 bases and J by 5 bases, with 11 bases between the two germline ends. Germline V CDR1 and CDR2: DFQATT, SNEGSKA (reference sequence). The CDR3 is made up of 13 amino acids. The CDR3 protein is CSARDLLEDEQYF. CDR3 coding DNA: TGCAGTGCTAGAGATCTCCTAGAGGACGAGCAGTACTTC.

The V gene is TRBV11-3, the J gene TRBJ2-4; D uncertain. Looked up from germline, CDR1 is SGHNT and CDR2 is YENEEA. This CDR3 comprises 15 residues. V lost 5 bases and J lost 8, with 19 bases in between. The CDR3: CASSPPAASIDIQYF. The CDR3 DNA reads as TGTGCCAGCAGCCCGCCTGCGGCCTCGATTGACATTCAGTACTTC.

The V and J genes are TRBV9 and TRBJ2-1; D possibly matches TRBD1 or TRBD2 (5 bases each). Germline CDR1 SGDLS, CDR2 YYNGEE. The V gene lost 3 bases and the J gene lost 0 bases, with 16 bases spanning the gap. The CDR3 covers 17 residues. Here the CDR3 reads CASSDPDWGSSYNEQFF. CDR3 DNA sequence: TGTGCCAGCAGCGACCCCGACTGGGGGAGCTCCTACAATGAGCAGTTCTTC. Based on the CDR3 plus reference TRBV9 and TRBJ2-1, the full variable domain is DSGVTQTPKHLITATGQRVTLRCSPRSGDLSVYWYQQSLDQGLQFLIQYYNGEERAKGNILERFSAQQFPDLHSELNLSSLELGDSALYFCASSDPDWGSSYNEQFFGPGTRLTVL.

This clonotype was counted a few times. The V and J genes are TRBV5-1 and TRBJ2-1, with D perhaps matching TRBD1 or TRBD2 (6 bases each). Germline loops: CDR1 SGHRS, CDR2 YFSETQ. The CDR3 contains 14 residues. V was cut by 4 bases and J by 3 bases, with 11 bases left in between. CDR3 residues: CASSQRGHYNEQFF. The CDR3 region has the DNA TGCGCCAGCAGCCAACGGGGGCACTACAATGAGCAGTTCTTC. Full variable domain (remainder filled in from reference TRBV5-1 and TRBJ2-1): KAGVTQTPRYLIKTRGQQVTLSCSPISGHRSVSWYQQTPGQGLQFLFEYFSETQRNKGNFPGRFSGRQFSNSRSEMNVSTLELGDSALYLCASSQRGHYNEQFFGPGTRLTVL.

This clonotype was seen a few times. The chain couples TRBV7-9 to TRBJ1-1, with D possibly being TRBD1 (6 bases). This CDR3 region has 15 residues. V lost 7 bases to trimming and J lost 3 bases, with 18 bases between them. The V gene's germline CDR1 is SEHNR and CDR2 FQNEAQ (reference sequence). The CDR3: CASTFMGGGDTEAFF. DNA for the CDR3: TGTGCCAGCACCTTCATGGGAGGGGGAGACACTGAAGCTTTCTTT.

This clonotype was counted a few times. The chain uses TRBV11-2 and TRBJ2-5, with D tentatively TRBD1 (5 bases). Germline V lookup: CDR1 SGHAT, CDR2 FQNNGV. Trimming removed 3 bases from V and 7 bases from J, with 6 bases in between. The CDR3 is 11 amino acids. CDR3 protein: CASSFQGTQYF. The DNA for the CDR3 is TGTGCCAGCAGCTTCCAGGGGACCCAGTACTTC.

This clonotype was counted only a few times. The V and J genes are TRBV20-1 and TRBJ2-2; 8 bases fit TRBD1. Germline CDR1 is DFQATT and CDR2 is SNEGSKA (reference sequence). The CDR3 has 16 amino acids. Germline trimming cut 0 bases from V and 4 bases from J; bases unmatched to any gene: 7. CDR3 sequence reads: CSARDRRQGSTGELFF. The CDR3 nucleotides are TGCAGTGCTAGAGATCGGCGACAGGGGAGCACCGGGGAGCTGTTTTTT.

This clonotype was seen a few times. The chain is built from TRBV4-3 and TRBJ2-2; 7 bases line up with TRBD1. The CDR3 sequence is 15 residues long. V was clipped by 4 bases and J by 4 bases; unmatched bases: 6. Looked up from germline, CDR1 is LGHNA and CDR2 is YSLEER. The CDR3 DNA follows: TGCGCCAGCAGCCGTGACAGGGCGGGCACCGGGGAGCTGTTTTTT. Residues: CASSRDRAGTGELFF.

The chain has TRBV4-1 and TRBJ2-1, with TRBD2 matching 9 bases. V shed 5 bases, J shed 3 bases, and the junction held 5 bases outside the gene matches. The CDR3 is 15 residues long. Germline loops: CDR1 MGHRA, CDR2 YSYEKL. Written as DNA, the CDR3 is TGCGCCAGCAGCGATGCACTAGCGGGCTACAATGAGCAGTTCTTC. Translation: CASSDALAGYNEQFF.

The V call is TRBV5-1, the J call TRBJ2-5, with a weak D call TRBD1 (5 bases). Per germline, CDR1 SGHRS and CDR2 YFSETQ. CDR3 length equals 14 residues. V gave up 2 bases and J gave up 3 bases, with 11 bases separating them. As DNA, the CDR3 is TGCGCCAGCAGCTTCCGACAGACGGAAGAGACCCAGTACTTC. Translation gives CASSFRQTEETQYF.

A few counts support this clonotype. The V and J genes are TRBV7-3 and TRBJ2-2, with TRBD2 matching 10 bases. This CDR3 comprises 16 residues. Germline V CDR1 and CDR2: SGHTA, FQGTGA. After removal of 3 bases from V and 7 bases from J, the junction contained 8 bases not matched to a gene. CDR3 residues: CASSLNLAGEGGELFF. As DNA, the CDR3 is TGTGCCAGCAGCTTGAACCTAGCGGGAGAGGGCGGGGAGCTGTTTTTT.

This clonotype was recorded a few times. V and J are TRBV6-6 and TRBJ2-3; D may be TRBD2 (6 bases). Deletions cut 6 bases from V and 3 bases from J, with 10 bases between. The CDR3 sequence is 13 residues long. CDR1 and CDR2 (germline): MNHNY, SVGAGI (reference sequence). The CDR3 region has the DNA TGTGCCAGCAGCTCTCTAGCGACAGATACGCAGTATTTT. It translates to CASSSLATDTQYF.

The genes are TRBV6-5 and TRBJ2-3; 7 positions match TRBD2. Germline CDR1 is MNHEY and CDR2 is SVGAGI. The CDR3 runs to 15 residues. The trim removed 5 bases at V and 0 bases at J, leaving 5 bases unmatched. DNA for the CDR3: TGTGCCAGCAGTACACTAGCGTCTAGCACAGATACGCAGTATTTT. It yields the protein CASSTLASSTDTQYF.

The table lists this clonotype with many counts. The DNA of the CDR3 is TGTGCCAGCAGAGAACACCAGCGGGCTAGCTCCTACAATGAGCAGTTCTTC. Translation gives CASREHQRASSYNEQFF. The V gene is TRBV6-5, the J gene TRBJ2-1; possibly TRBD2 for D (6 bases). The CDR3 loop spans 17 amino acids. The germline CDR1 and CDR2 sequences are MNHEY and SVGAGI. Trimming stripped 6 bases from V and 0 bases from J, with 18 bases between.

This clonotype was seen a few times. The rearrangement joins TRBV7-6 to TRBJ2-2, with D uncertain. Germline V lookup: CDR1 SGHVS, CDR2 FNYEAQ. Trimming took off 5 bases at V and 7 bases at J, with 14 bases between the two ends. This CDR3 is 14 amino acids long. The CDR3 loop reads CASSQRYKNGELFF. In DNA form, the CDR3 reads TGTGCCAGCAGCCAACGCTATAAAAACGGGGAGCTGTTTTTT.